This T cell receptor (beta chain) came from a study of early T cells in non-severe SARS-CoV-2 infection. Study-wide context: Investigators sequenced bulk RNA drawn from unsorted whole blood, and chains remained unpaired. Study results and limitations: Matching with VDJdb favored anti-spike CD8 responses (missing private and CD4 specificities).

Unique molecular identifiers (one per individual cDNA molecule) were attached. TCRdb analysed the 5' RACE reads with MiXCR anew, one entry per CDR3 protein. Here the sample spans 70,000 to 90,000 distinct CDR3 sequences, approximately 10% being singletons. Turning to this clonotype: Its antigen remains unidentified.

Germline V lookup: CDR1 PRHDT, CDR2 FYEKMQ (reference sequence). CDR3 length: 13 residues. Losses at the gene ends were 4 bases for V and 5 bases for J; bases not matched to a gene: 4. This chain connects TRBV13 to TRBJ2-5, with TRBD2 identical over 7 bases. The receptor was isolated from an adult who was a healthcare worker with PCR-confirmed SARS-CoV-2 infection or an uninfected control (not recorded which). Material: whole blood. The CDR3 reads CASSSGGFETQYF. In DNA form, the CDR3 reads TGTGCCAGCAGCTCCGGGGGGTTTGAGACCCAGTACTTC.